The 19 T cell receptor beta chains presented below share a single source sample, sequenced in a study of blood T cell repertoires in COVID-19. Here immunoSEQ multiplex PCR was the method, and the copy in TCRdb shows in-frame clones only, minus some. This table has roughly 180,000 clones, roughly 82% appearing once. Sequenced input: PBMCs or T cells enriched from blood (not recorded which). These receptors were obtained from a man aged 50 to 60 who had recovered from COVID-19.

This clone came up once. The genes are TRBV2 and TRBJ1-3; D gene ambiguous. Trimming took 3 bases from V and 4 from J, leaving 7 bases between them. There are 13 residues in the CDR3. The germline V gene has CDR1 SNHLY and CDR2 FYNNEI. DNA of the CDR3: TGTGCCAGCAGTGATTTCTTGGGAAACACCATATATTTT. Its protein product is CASSDFLGNTIYF.

This clone showed up just a few times. The rearrangement joins TRBV5-1 to TRBJ1-2; tentative D call: TRBD1 (6 bases). This CDR3 is 14 amino acids long. Per the germline V gene, CDR1 is SGHRS and CDR2 is YFSETQ. Trimming removed 3 bases from V and 4 bases from J, with 13 bases in between. This chain's CDR3 is CASSSGGQFYGYTF. DNA of the CDR3: TGCGCCAGCAGCTCGGGGGGCCAGTTCTATGGCTACACCTTC.

The chain joins TRBV5-1 to TRBJ2-2; possible D gene TRBD2, 5 bases. Germline CDR1 is SGHRS and CDR2 is YFSETQ. The CDR3 length is 16 residues. Trimming stripped 4 bases from V and 0 bases from J, with 13 bases between. This CDR3 is CASSPGMRANTGELFF. The CDR3 coding sequence is TGCGCCAGCAGCCCCGGGATGAGGGCGAACACCGGGGAGCTGTTTTTT.

There are a few counts of this clone. V gene TRBV27 combines with J gene TRBJ2-2; TRBD2 agrees at 7 bases. This CDR3 contains 14 residues. The V segment lost 3 bases and the J segment 4 bases; nucleotides outside the gene matches: 2. Germline CDR1 and CDR2: MNHEY and SMNVEV (reference sequence). CDR3 bases: TGTGCCAGCAGTTTTCGGGAGGTCACCGGGGAGCTGTTTTTT. It translates to CASSFREVTGELFF.

The chain combines TRBV28 with TRBJ1-2; 7 nucleotides align to TRBD1. From germline, CDR1 is MDHEN and CDR2 SYDVKM. Trimming took 4 bases from V and 8 from J; bases not matched to a gene: 13. The CDR3 has 15 residues. The CDR3 sequence: CASSSRTGRLWGYTF. In DNA, the CDR3 is TGTGCCAGCAGTTCCAGGACAGGTCGACTGTGGGGCTACACCTTC.

This chain joins TRBV29-1 and TRBJ2-3, with TRBD1 matching 8 bases. CDR3 size: 16 residues. Germline loops: CDR1 SQVTM, CDR2 ANQGSEA. Trimming removed 2 bases from V and 3 bases from J; junction bases left unmatched: 10. CDR3 DNA sequence: TGCAGCGTTGAAACGCGGACAGGGTTGAGAACAGATACGCAGTATTTT. Protein sequence: CSVETRTGLRTDTQYF.

The chain couples TRBV2 to TRBJ2-7; 7 nucleotides align to TRBD1. CDR1 SNHLY and CDR2 FYNNEI come from the germline V gene. J gave up 5 bases and V 5 bases, and 6 bases lay outside the gene matches. The CDR3 totals 13 residues. CDR3 amino acids: CASSLDRANEQYF. In nucleotides, the CDR3 is TGTGCCAGCAGTCTTGACAGGGCCAACGAGCAGTACTTC.

This sequence joins TRBV28 and TRBJ1-4; D gene ambiguous. The germline gives CDR1 MDHEN, CDR2 SYDVKM. There are 15 residues in the CDR3. The germline V and J ends were trimmed by 5 bases and 0 bases, with 10 bases remaining between them. CDR3 sequence: CASSESGATNEKLFF. The DNA of the CDR3 is TGTGCCAGCAGTGAAAGCGGGGCAACTAATGAAAAACTGTTTTTT.

This clone was picked up a small number of times. This chain uses TRBV28 with TRBJ1-1; no firm D call. Germline assignment: CDR1 MDHEN and CDR2 SYDVKM. With 8 bases removed from V and 8 bases from J, the gap between germline ends came to 12 bases. CDR3 size: 11 residues. The CDR3 DNA is TGTGCCAGCGCGAGTTCGGTCGAAGCTTTCTTT. Protein sequence: CASASSVEAFF.

As for this clone: In the same sample, other DNA sequences code for this CDR3. The V and J genes are TRBV5-1 and TRBJ2-5, with a weak D call TRBD2 (5 bases). V was pared by 4 bases and J by 1 base, with 11 bases between. This CDR3 spans 14 amino acids. Germline V lookup: CDR1 SGHRS, CDR2 YFSETQ. The chain's CDR3 is CASSLAGFQETQYF. As DNA, the CDR3 is TGCGCCAGCAGCCTGGCGGGTTTCCAAGAGACCCAGTACTTC. Variable domain in full (rest from reference TRBV5-1 and TRBJ2-5): KAGVTQTPRYLIKTRGQQVTLSCSPISGHRSVSWYQQTPGQGLQFLFEYFSETQRNKGNFPGRFSGRQFSNSRSEMNVSTLELGDSALYLCASSLAGFQETQYFGPGTRLLVL.

The chain carries TRBV7-3 and TRBJ1-4, with D maybe TRBD1 (5 bases). Germline values: CDR1 SGHTA, CDR2 FQGTGA. This CDR3 has 15 amino acids. V dropped 5 bases and J dropped 0 bases, with 10 bases sitting between them. The CDR3 DNA reads as TGTGCCAGCAGCCCTGGGGGGGCAACTAATGAAAAACTGTTTTTT. Its protein is CASSPGGATNEKLFF.

The genes are TRBV7-2 and TRBJ1-2, with D perhaps matching TRBD1 (5 bases). Germline lookup yields CDR1 SGHTA and CDR2 FQGNSA. V lost 0 bases and J 6 bases, leaving 11 bases between the germline ends. The CDR3 runs to 14 residues. The CDR3 here is CASSLAQGWDGYTF. CDR3 bases: TGTGCCAGCAGCTTAGCCCAGGGATGGGATGGCTACACCTTC.

The CDR3: CASSLGLRGNEQYF. Here the CDR3 DNA reads TGCGCCAGCAGCTTGGGGCTTAGGGGCAACGAGCAGTACTTC. The chain employs TRBV5-1 and TRBJ2-7, with D tentatively TRBD1 (5 bases). This CDR3 contains 14 residues. The V gene's germline CDR1 is SGHRS and CDR2 YFSETQ. The V end was cut by 0 bases, the J end by 5 bases, with 12 bases between.

This clone has just a few counts. This chain uses TRBV9 with TRBJ2-7; no clear D. The germline V and J ends were trimmed by 0 bases and 6 bases, with 10 bases remaining between them. Per the germline V gene, CDR1 is SGDLS and CDR2 is YYNGEE. This CDR3 region has 13 residues. CDR3 sequence (DNA): TGTGCCAGCAGCGTAGCTACGACGGGCGAGCAGTACTTC. Amino acids: CASSVATTGEQYF.

The chain recombines TRBV7-2 with TRBJ2-3, with 8 nucleotides matching TRBD2. J gave up 0 bases and V 3 bases, and 2 bases lay outside the gene matches. The CDR3 contains 15 residues. Germline-derived CDR1 and CDR2 are SGHTA and FQGNSA. The CDR3 DNA reads TGTGCCAGCAGCTTTAGCGGGGATAGCACAGATACGCAGTATTTT. Its protein product is CASSFSGDSTDTQYF.

This clone was counted between two and nine times. The J gene is TRBJ1-4, the V gene TRBV2; D remains ambiguous. Trimming took off 2 bases at V and 5 bases at J, with 12 bases between the two ends. The CDR3 spans 15 residues. The germline V gene encodes CDR1 SNHLY and CDR2 FYNNEI. The CDR3 region has the DNA TGTGCCAGCAGTGAAAGTGAGGGCTCGAATGAAAAACTGTTTTTT. Its protein is CASSESEGSNEKLFF. The whole variable domain, filled in from reference TRBV2 and TRBJ1-4, reads EPEVTQTPSHQVTQMGQEVILRCVPISNHLYFYWYRQILGQKVEFLVSFYNNEISEKSEIFDDQFSVERPDGSNFTLKIRSTKLEDSAMYFCASSESEGSNEKLFFGSGTQLSVL.

V usage is TRBV6-5 and J usage is TRBJ1-2, with unresolved D. V lost 7 bases to trimming and J lost 6 bases, with 18 bases between them. CDR3 size: 14 residues. From germline, CDR1 is MNHEY and CDR2 SVGAGI. CDR3 in amino acids: CASNFEPVLDGYTF. CDR3 sequence (DNA): TGTGCCAGCAATTTCGAGCCGGTACTCGATGGCTACACCTTC.

The chain couples TRBV10-2 to TRBJ2-7; D is perhaps TRBD2 (5 bases). There are 12 residues in the CDR3. The V gene's germline CDR1 is WSHSY and CDR2 SAAADI. Between the trimmed V and J ends, which lost 4 bases and 3 bases, there was a span of 7 bases. DNA for the CDR3: TGCGCCAGCAGTGCCCGGGACTACGAGCAGTACTTC. Its translation: CASSARDYEQYF.

The V and J genes are TRBV6-4 and TRBJ1-1; D is unresolved. The CDR3 covers 13 residues. V gave up 4 bases and J gave up 6 bases, with 12 bases separating them. Per germline, CDR1 MRHNA and CDR2 SNTAGT. The CDR3 loop reads CASSVGHLAEAFF. DNA of the CDR3: TGTGCCAGCAGTGTGGGCCATTTAGCTGAAGCTTTCTTT.